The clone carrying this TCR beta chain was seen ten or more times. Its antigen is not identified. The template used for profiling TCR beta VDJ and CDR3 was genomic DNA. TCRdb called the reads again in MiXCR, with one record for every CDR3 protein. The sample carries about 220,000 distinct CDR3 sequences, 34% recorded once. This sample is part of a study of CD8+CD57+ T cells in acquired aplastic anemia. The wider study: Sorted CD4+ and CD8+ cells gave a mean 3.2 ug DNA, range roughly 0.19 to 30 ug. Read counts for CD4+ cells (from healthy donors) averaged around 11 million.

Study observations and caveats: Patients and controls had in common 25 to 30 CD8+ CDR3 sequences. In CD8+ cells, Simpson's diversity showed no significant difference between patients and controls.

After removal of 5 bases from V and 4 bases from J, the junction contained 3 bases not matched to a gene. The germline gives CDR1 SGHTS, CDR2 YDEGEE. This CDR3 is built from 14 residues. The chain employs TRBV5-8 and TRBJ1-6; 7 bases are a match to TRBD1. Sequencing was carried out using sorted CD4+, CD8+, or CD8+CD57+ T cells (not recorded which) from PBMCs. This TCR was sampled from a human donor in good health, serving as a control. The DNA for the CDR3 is TGTGCCAGCAGGCAGGGGGGATATAATTCACCCCTCCACTTT. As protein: CASRQGGYNSPLHF. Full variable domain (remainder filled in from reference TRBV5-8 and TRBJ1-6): EAGVTQSPTHLIKTRGQQATLRCSPISGHTSVYWYQQALGLGLQFLLWYDEGEERNRGNFPPRFSGRQFPNYSSELNVNALELEDSALYLCASRQGGYNSPLHFGNGTRLTVT.